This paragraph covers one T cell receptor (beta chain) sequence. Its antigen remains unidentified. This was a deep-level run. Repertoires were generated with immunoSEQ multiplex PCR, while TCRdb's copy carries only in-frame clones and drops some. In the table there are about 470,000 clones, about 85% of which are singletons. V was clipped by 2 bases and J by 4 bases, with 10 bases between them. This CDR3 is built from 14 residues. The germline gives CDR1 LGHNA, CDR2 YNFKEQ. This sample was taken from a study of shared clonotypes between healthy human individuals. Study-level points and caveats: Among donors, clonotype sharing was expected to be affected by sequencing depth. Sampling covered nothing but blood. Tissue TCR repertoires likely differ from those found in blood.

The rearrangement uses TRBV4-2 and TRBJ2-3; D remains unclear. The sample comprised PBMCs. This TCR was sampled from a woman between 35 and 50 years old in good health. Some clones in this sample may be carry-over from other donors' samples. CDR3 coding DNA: TGTGCCAGCAGCCAACGCGCGCTCTCAGATACGCAGTATTTT. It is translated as CASSQRALSDTQYF.